There are a few counts of the clone carrying this TCR beta chain. As yet, its antigen is unknown. TCRdb called the PCR reads again in MiXCR, with one record for every CDR3 protein. The table records 100,000 or so distinct CDR3 sequences, roughly 34% of them present only once. This sample was taken from a study of molecular identifiers for immune sequencing clone quantification. Study-wide points: Among about a million naive cells, spiked Jurkat TCR RNA from a single cell was reportedly detectable. Clones above 20 RNA copies contained over 98% of effector molecules and under 1% of naive molecules.

CDR3 length: 12 residues. V shed 3 bases and J shed 6 bases, with 6 bases lying between them. The V gene's germline CDR1 is LNHNV and CDR2 YYDKDF (reference sequence). Naive CD8 T cell sorting was performed on the CD8+CD4-CCR7+CD45RA+ phenotype. Sample: naive CD8+ T cells from blood, with Jurkat cell RNA spiked in. As to subset: FACS-sorted CD8+CD4-CCR7+CD45RA+ naive T cells. V usage is TRBV15 and J usage is TRBJ2-1; D gene unclear. The sequence came from a human donor in good health. Some libraries in this study had Jurkat cell RNA spiked in. The CDR3 DNA follows: TGTGCCACCAGCAGGGCCGCCAATGAGCAGTTCTTC. Translated: CATSRAANEQFF.